The 18 T cell receptor beta chains below come from one sample, sequenced in a study of cytomegalovirus exposure and HLA in healthy donors (dated 2017 in TCRdb). Libraries were made using the immunoSEQ multiplex PCR assay. For the multiplex PCR, a mixture combining 60 forward primers for TCR Vbeta segments and 13 reverse primers for TCR Jbeta segments was used. Imported from immuneACCESS, the table was reduced by TCRdb to in-frame sequences with V and J called. These copies leave out some clones; in studies compared against another copy, an unresolved V gene accounts for under half, and the cause of the remainder is not known. The sample table holds about 110,000 clones, of which 60% to 80% were seen once. Jointly, the top ten make up 3.2% of the sample. Sequencing input: PBMCs. The origin of the receptors is a young man in good health and CMV-seronegative.

The chain employs TRBV5-4 and TRBJ1-2, with 11 bases aligning to TRBD1. This CDR3 region has 15 residues. V shed 1 base and J 4 bases; nucleotides not matched to a gene: 3. The germline V gene has CDR1 SGHNT and CDR2 YYREEE (reference sequence). The CDR3 nucleotides read TGTGCCAGCAGCTTGAAGGGACAGGGGGTCTATGGCTACACCTTC. This sequence encodes CASSLKGQGVYGYTF.

The chain joins TRBV7-2 to TRBJ2-7, with TRBD2 as a possible D gene (7 bases). V shed 2 bases and J shed 3 bases, with 17 bases lying between them. This CDR3 contains 16 residues. Germline CDR1 reads SGHTA; CDR2 reads FQGNSA. The CDR3 coding sequence is TGTGCCAGCAGCTTAAAAGGGGGGGGCGGATACTACGAGCAGTACTTC. This codes for CASSLKGGGGYYEQYF.

This chain connects TRBV5-1 to TRBJ2-7; 15 bases fit TRBD2. The V gene end was trimmed by 3 bases and the J gene end by 7 bases; junction bases not matched to a gene: 8. This CDR3 spans 16 amino acids. The germline gives CDR1 SGHRS, CDR2 YFSETQ. The CDR3 here is CASSSGLAGGPGEQYF. The DNA for the CDR3 is TGCGCCAGCAGCTCCGGACTAGCGGGAGGGCCGGGGGAGCAGTACTTC.

The sample holds one count of this clone. The rearrangement joins TRBV4-3 to TRBJ1-4, with 8 bases that match TRBD1. Germline loops: CDR1 LGHNA, CDR2 YSLEER. The CDR3 sequence is 14 residues long. Trimming took 7 bases from V and 8 from J; bases not matched to a gene: 9. The CDR3 region has the DNA TGCGCCAGCACCATCAGGGGGCGCGACGAAAAACTGTTTTTT. Translating it yields CASTIRGRDEKLFF.

CDR3 residues: CASSPDRLYTDTQYF. The CDR3 nucleotides read TGTGCCAGCAGCCCGGACAGGTTATACACAGATACGCAGTATTTT. The V call is TRBV7-9, the J call TRBJ2-3, with TRBD1 matching 7 bases. CDR3 length: 15 amino acids. CDR1 is SEHNR, CDR2 FQNEAQ, per germline (reference sequence). V lost 5 bases to trimming and J lost 2 bases; unmatched junction nucleotides: 7.

Regarding this clone: Other DNA sequences in the same sample also yield this CDR3. This chain joins TRBV5-1 and TRBJ1-1; D perhaps matches TRBD1 (6 bases). CDR1 and CDR2 from the germline V gene are SGHRS and YFSETQ. V shed 0 bases and J shed 1 base, with 10 bases lying between them. CDR3 length: 15 residues. CDR3 in amino acids: CASSLGGGRNTEAFF. The CDR3 region has the DNA TGCGCCAGCAGCTTGGGTGGGGGCAGGAACACTGAAGCTTTCTTT.

This chain connects TRBV7-9 to TRBJ1-5, with 7 bases lining up with TRBD1. CDR3 length equals 15 residues. J gave up 4 bases and V 5 bases, and 8 bases lay outside the gene matches. The germline CDR1 and CDR2 sequences are SEHNR and FQNEAQ (reference sequence). The CDR3, as DNA: TGTGCCAGCAGCCGAGACAGGGTTGGGAATCAGCCCCAGCATTTT. Its translation: CASSRDRVGNQPQHF.

The chain combines TRBV28 with TRBJ1-4; the D gene is possibly TRBD1 (5 bases). Germline values: CDR1 MDHEN, CDR2 SYDVKM. With 3 bases removed from V and 7 bases from J, the gap between germline ends came to 12 bases. This CDR3 has 14 residues. The CDR3 nucleotides are TGTGCCAGCAGTTTTGGAGGGGCCGGTGAAAAACTGTTTTTT. Translating gives CASSFGGAGEKLFF.

This clone was seen a few times. The chain links TRBV10-3 to TRBJ1-5; TRBD1 matches 8 bases. CDR3 length equals 13 residues. Germline V lookup: CDR1 ENHRY, CDR2 SYGVKD. J lost 7 bases, V lost 5 bases, and 4 bases had no gene match. CDR3 sequence reads: CAISFDRGQPQHF. The CDR3 DNA follows: TGTGCCATCAGTTTTGACAGGGGACAGCCCCAGCATTTT.

This clone was detected a few times. The chain uses TRBV7-9 and TRBJ2-1; 12 bases match TRBD2. With V trimmed by 2 bases and J by 6 bases, 5 bases remained unmatched. CDR1 and CDR2 (germline): SEHNR, FQNEAQ (reference sequence). The CDR3 runs to 16 residues. The CDR3 region has the DNA TGTGCCAGCAGCTTACGACTAGCGGGAGACCCCAATGAGCAGTTCTTC. This gives the protein CASSLRLAGDPNEQFF.

The J gene is TRBJ2-3, the V gene TRBV5-6, with D perhaps TRBD2 (7 bases). V was clipped by 3 bases and J by 8 bases, with 10 bases between them. The CDR3 has 12 residues. From germline, CDR1 is SGHDT and CDR2 YYEEEE. CDR3 residues: CASSSRGGTQYF. DNA for the CDR3: TGTGCCAGCAGCTCAAGGGGGGGTACGCAGTATTTT.

This chain uses TRBV28 with TRBJ1-1; 8 nucleotides agree with TRBD1. The ends lost 6 bases at V and 1 base at J; junction bases unmatched: 4. The CDR3 runs 14 residues. Looked up from germline, CDR1 is MDHEN and CDR2 is SYDVKM. DNA for the CDR3: TGTGCCAGCAGGACCGGGACAGGGAACACTGAAGCTTTCTTT. Amino acids: CASRTGTGNTEAFF.

V and J are TRBV7-2 and TRBJ2-5; D unresolved. CDR3 length equals 14 residues. Trimming left V 2 bases short and J 5 bases short, with 12 bases between. The germline gives CDR1 SGHTA, CDR2 FQGNSA. CDR3 coding DNA: TGTGCCAGCAGCTTACAATATTATCAGGAGACCCAGTACTTC. Amino acid sequence: CASSLQYYQETQYF.

The chain combines TRBV9 with TRBJ2-7, with 7 bases identical to TRBD1. Germline V gene data show CDR1 as SGDLS and CDR2 as YYNGEE. The CDR3 contains 14 residues. J was trimmed by 5 bases and V by 0 bases; bases with no gene match: 5. The CDR3 DNA is TGTGCCAGCAGCGTAGGGGGACAGATCAACGAGCAGTACTTC. Translation: CASSVGGQINEQYF.

This sequence joins TRBV9 and TRBJ2-1; D not resolved. The germline gives CDR1 SGDLS, CDR2 YYNGEE. The CDR3 runs 17 residues. With 4 bases removed from V and 0 bases from J, the gap between germline ends came to 17 bases. CDR3 nucleotide sequence: TGTGCCAGCAGCCCTAGACTGTCCGCAAGCTCCTACAATGAGCAGTTCTTC. Translation: CASSPRLSASSYNEQFF.

The rearrangement links TRBV2 to TRBJ2-7; perhaps TRBD2 as D (7 bases). Germline CDR1 SNHLY, CDR2 FYNNEI. The CDR3 runs to 13 residues. Trimming pared 8 bases from V and 7 bases from J, leaving 18 bases between. CDR3 DNA sequence: TGTGCCAGCTGTATGGGGGGGCTCCGGGAGCAGTACTTC. Protein sequence: CASCMGGLREQYF.

This clone was seen just once. The chain recombines TRBV2 with TRBJ1-5; TRBD1 matches at 10 bases. Germline CDR1 SNHLY, CDR2 FYNNEI. The CDR3 length is 15 residues. V was clipped by 7 bases and J by 7 bases; unmatched bases: 10. This CDR3 is CASTHLDRGLQPQHF. The DNA of the CDR3 is TGTGCCAGCACCCACCTCGACAGGGGGCTCCAGCCCCAGCATTTT.

The chain carries TRBV7-2 and TRBJ2-1; D is unresolved. Trimming stripped 5 bases from V and 4 bases from J, with 15 bases between. CDR1 and CDR2 (germline): SGHTA, FQGNSA. The CDR3 is 15 amino acids. CDR3 coding DNA: TGTGCCAGCAGCGCCCTAGGTGCCGGATACAATGAGCAGTTCTTC. As protein: CASSALGAGYNEQFF.